This record concerns one T cell receptor (beta chain) sequence. The antigen it recognizes is unknown. No much larger clone exists at a distance of one base, and base qualities are not known. Using the deep immunoSEQ assay, TCR CDR3 regions were amplified from genomic DNA by multiplex PCR. Extracted genomic DNA from each cell subset was spread evenly across all wells of several immunoSEQ 96-well plates, with each plate serving as a replicate. For sorted subsets, about 200 ng genomic DNA, equal to about 30,000 T cell genomes, was loaded into each replicate PCR. Purified libraries were quantified with a Qubit 3.0 fluorometer, sized on a Bioanalyzer 2100, and re-quantified with the KAPA Library Quantification kit. Each immunoSEQ 96-well plate was sequenced on its own single-read 150-cycle Illumina NextSeq 550 flow cell. The study's own analysis went as follows. Because the immunoSEQ output held only junctional sequences and lacked quality scores, the filtering could not match the filtering applied to full-length reads. To assign V/J genes and CDR3, sequences were annotated against IMGT germline references using PyIR, a Python wrapper for IgBLAST v1.9. Reads were filtered out if the reads had weak V/J assignments (E-value above 1e-6), no CDR3, stop codons, out-of-frame junctions, or ambiguous translated residues. A V3J clonotype was defined by an identical inferred V gene, J gene, and CDR3 amino acid sequence. The percentage overlap between two repertoires was calculated by dividing the number of shared unique clonotypes by the size of the smaller repertoire. Three approaches were used to assess repertoire richness: RTK rarefaction, the Chao1 estimator, and Recon v2.1 estimates of unobserved clonotypes. For all TCRbeta clonotypes obtained by the gDNA method from a few donors, generation probabilities were computed with OLGA. TCRdb retrieved this table from immuneACCESS and kept in-frame rearrangements only. Not all clones are present; in checked studies, unresolved V genes account for under half, and no reason is known for the remainder. V and J calls and clone size are those listed in that table; D and trimming were worked out from the DNA. Within this sample are approximately 620,000 clones, with approximately 97% of them counted one time only. The top ten constitute about 0.06% of the sample.

Healthy HIV-negative adults with no recently reported acute infections or vaccinations were included as donors. All donors were Caucasian adults living in Nashville, Tennessee, USA. Magnetic negative selection was used to enrich CD4+ T cells, after which naive cells were positively selected on CD45RA and the negative fraction became the memory subset. Blood was collected by leukapheresis, and PBMCs were isolated by Ficoll-Histopaque density gradient centrifugation and then cryopreserved in liquid nitrogen vapor phase. Purity and quantity of every magnetically sorted T cell population were checked by analytical flow cytometry. From each sorted fraction, genomic DNA was isolated and quantified by UV absorbance on a Nanodrop 2000c. Reading the germline V gene (reference sequence) gives CDR1 MNHEY and CDR2 SMNVEV. Spanning cysteine to phenylalanine, the CDR3 consists of 14 amino acids. The sequence is cut down to CDR3 DNA, 42 bases in frame from base 1. The junction carries 12 bases between V and J, which are trimmed by 0 bases and 6 bases respectively.

These data belong to a study of shared clonotypes between healthy human individuals (dated by TCRdb to about 2020). About the investigation overall: The cohort included three men and a couple of women between 18 and 49 years of age. For each donor, CD4 naive and CD4 memory were each given three plates, CD8 naive was given two plates, and CD8 memory was given one plate. The study deeply sequenced blood TCR repertoires of about 5 healthy adults to estimate repertoire size and the extent of clonotype sharing between individuals. To increase sequencing depth and limit assay-specific biases, different laboratories used diverse techniques to prepare libraries and sequence TCR repertoires. Between about 0.8 and 9 billion PBMCs per donor were obtained by leukapheresis. Overall study outcomes, separate from this receptor: Only blood was sampled, and tissue TCR repertoires likely differ from those in blood. Pairwise subsampling led to the expectation that sequencing depth would affect the degree of clonotype sharing among donors. Because the study included a small number of donors, the genetic and exposure-history diversity represented was limited. Naive subsets generally had larger estimated clonotype richness than memory subsets did. Incomplete sequencing was indicated by rarefaction of sorted-subset datasets, despite the large sequencing depth. Clonotypes shared by all four sorted-subset donors showed higher generation probabilities than non-shared clonotypes. Sharing across a few donors was observed for around 5% of naive CD4, less than 4% of naive CD8, 2% to 2.5% of memory CD4, and around 0.4% of memory CD8 clonotypes.

This receptor was identified in a woman aged 25 to 45 in good health. The specimen was naive CD4+ T cells sorted from blood. Per the publication, the cell subset or site label means: CD45RA+ positively selected. The chain is made from TRBV27 and TRBJ2-7; the D gene is perhaps TRBD1 or TRBD2, as each covers 7 bases. The nucleotide sequence is TGTGCCAGCAGTTTATCGTTCAGGGGGGGCGAGCAGTACTTC. Its coded protein is CASSLSFRGGEQYF.